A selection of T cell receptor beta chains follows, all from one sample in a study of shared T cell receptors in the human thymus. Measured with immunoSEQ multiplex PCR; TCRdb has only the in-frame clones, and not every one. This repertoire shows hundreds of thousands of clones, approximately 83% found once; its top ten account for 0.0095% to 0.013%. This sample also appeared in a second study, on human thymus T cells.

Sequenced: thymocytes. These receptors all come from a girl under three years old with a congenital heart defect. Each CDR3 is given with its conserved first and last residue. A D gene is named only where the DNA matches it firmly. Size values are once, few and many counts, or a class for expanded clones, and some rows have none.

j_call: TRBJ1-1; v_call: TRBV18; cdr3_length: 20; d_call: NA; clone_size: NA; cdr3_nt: TGTGCCAGCTCCCCTCGGCTGCACGTAGACGGAGCGGGGGAGAACACTGAAGCTTTCTTT; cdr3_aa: CASSPRLHVDGAGENTEAFF
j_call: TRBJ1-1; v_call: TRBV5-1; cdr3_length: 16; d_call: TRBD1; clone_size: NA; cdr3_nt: TGCGCCAGCAGCTTACAGGGGGCTAGGGACGACACTGAAGCTTTCTTT; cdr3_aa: CASSLQGARDDTEAFF
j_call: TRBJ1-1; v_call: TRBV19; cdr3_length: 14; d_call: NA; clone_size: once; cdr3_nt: TGTGCCAGTAGTACCAGGGTGGGAAACGCTGAAGCTTTCTTT; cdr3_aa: CASSTRVGNAEAFF
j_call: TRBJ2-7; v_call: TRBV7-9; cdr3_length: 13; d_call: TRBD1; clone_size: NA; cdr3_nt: TGTGCCAGCAGGCCTAAACAGGGGACCGAGCAGTACTTC; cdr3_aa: CASRPKQGTEQYF
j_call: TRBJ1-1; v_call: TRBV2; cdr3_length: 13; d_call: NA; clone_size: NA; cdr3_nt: TGTGCCAGCAAGCTCAGGGCACGCACTGAAGCTTTCTTT; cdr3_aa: CASKLRARTEAFF
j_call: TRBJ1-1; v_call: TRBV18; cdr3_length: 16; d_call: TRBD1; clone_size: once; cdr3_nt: TGTGCCAGCTCTCCCACAGGGGGCGCGGTGAACACTGAAGCTTTCTTT; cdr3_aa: CASSPTGGAVNTEAFF
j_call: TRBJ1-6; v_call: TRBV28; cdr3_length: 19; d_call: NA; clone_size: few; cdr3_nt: TGTGCCAGCCTCGCCCGGGGTTCGATTAAAGGATCCTATAATTCACCCCTCCACTTT; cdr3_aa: CASLARGSIKGSYNSPLHF
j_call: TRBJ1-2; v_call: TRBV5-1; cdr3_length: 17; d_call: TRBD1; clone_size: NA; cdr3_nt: TGCGCCAGCAGCTTGGTGGGGGGACAGGTGACCCTCTATGGCTACACCTTC; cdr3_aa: CASSLVGGQVTLYGYTF
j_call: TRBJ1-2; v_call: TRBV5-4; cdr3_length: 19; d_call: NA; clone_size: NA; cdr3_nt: TGTGCCAGCAGCTTGGCTCTACAGGGTTCCCTACGGGCGCGCTATGGCTACACCTTC; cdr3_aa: CASSLALQGSLRARYGYTF
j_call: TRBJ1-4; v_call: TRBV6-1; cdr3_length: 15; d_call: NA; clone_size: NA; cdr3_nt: TGTGCCAGCAGTGGGAGGTCAGGCAGTAATGAAAAACTGTTTTTT; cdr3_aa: CASSGRSGSNEKLFF
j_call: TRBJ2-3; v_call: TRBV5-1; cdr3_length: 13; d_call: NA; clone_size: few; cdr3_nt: TGCGCCAGCAGCCCCAGTGGGACACTTGGGCAGTATTTT; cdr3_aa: CASSPSGTLGQYF
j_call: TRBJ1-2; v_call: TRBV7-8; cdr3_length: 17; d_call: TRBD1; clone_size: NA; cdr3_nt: TGTGCCAGCAGCTTAGCCAAGGGACAGGACGGGTACTATGGCTACACCTTC; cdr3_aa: CASSLAKGQDGYYGYTF
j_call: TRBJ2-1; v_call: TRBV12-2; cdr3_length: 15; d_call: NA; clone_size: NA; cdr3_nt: TGTGCAAGTCGCCATACGGGACAGGGTAACAATGAGCAGTTCTTC; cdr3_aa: CASRHTGQGNNEQFF
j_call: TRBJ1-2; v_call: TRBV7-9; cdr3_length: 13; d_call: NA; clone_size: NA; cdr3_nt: TGTGCCAGCAGCCCGCGGGGGGAAAGTGGCTACACCTTC; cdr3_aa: CASSPRGESGYTF
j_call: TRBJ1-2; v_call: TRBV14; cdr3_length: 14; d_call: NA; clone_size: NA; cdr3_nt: TGTGCCAGCAGCCAAGATAAGGGTGGAGGAGGCTACACCTTC; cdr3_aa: CASSQDKGGGGYTF
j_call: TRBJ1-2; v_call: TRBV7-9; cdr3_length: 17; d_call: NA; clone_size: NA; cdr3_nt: TGTGCCAGCAGCTTAAACCACGGGTCTCGGGGGAACTATGGCTACACCTTC; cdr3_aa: CASSLNHGSRGNYGYTF
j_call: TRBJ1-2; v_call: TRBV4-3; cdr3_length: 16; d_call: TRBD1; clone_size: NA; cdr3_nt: TGCGCCAGCAGCCAAGAAGGGGACAGACAGAACTATGGCTACACCTTC; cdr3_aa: CASSQEGDRQNYGYTF
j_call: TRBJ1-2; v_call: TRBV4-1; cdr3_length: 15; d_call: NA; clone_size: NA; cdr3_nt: TGCGCCAGCAGCTCTGTAATCGGACAGACCTATGGCTACACCTTC; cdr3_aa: CASSSVIGQTYGYTF
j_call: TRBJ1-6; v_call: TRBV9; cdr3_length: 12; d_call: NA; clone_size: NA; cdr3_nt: TGTGCCAGCAGCGCCGATAATTCACCCCTCCACTTT; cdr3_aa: CASSADNSPLHF
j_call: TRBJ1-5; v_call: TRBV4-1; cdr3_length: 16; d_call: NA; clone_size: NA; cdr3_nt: TGCGCCAGCAGCCAACAAGTGTCTCCGGGACTACAGCCCCAGCATTTT; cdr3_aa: CASSQQVSPGLQPQHF
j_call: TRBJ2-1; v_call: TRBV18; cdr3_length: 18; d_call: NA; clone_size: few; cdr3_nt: TGTGCCAGCTCACCACGAAAAGGTAGGGGTATCTCCTACAATGAGCAGTTCTTC; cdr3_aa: CASSPRKGRGISYNEQFF
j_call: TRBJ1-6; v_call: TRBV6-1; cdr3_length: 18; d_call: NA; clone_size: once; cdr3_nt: TGTGCCAGCAGTGAATCTCCGGGGGGCCTCGAAAGTGATTCACCCCTCCACTTT; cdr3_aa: CASSESPGGLESDSPLHF
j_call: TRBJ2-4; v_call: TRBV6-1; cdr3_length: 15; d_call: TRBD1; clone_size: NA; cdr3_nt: TGTGCCAGCAGCCGACAGGGCAAAATCAAAAACATTCAGTACTTC; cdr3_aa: CASSRQGKIKNIQYF
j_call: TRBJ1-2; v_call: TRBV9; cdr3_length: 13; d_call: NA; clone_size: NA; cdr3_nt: TGTGCCAGCAGCGTAGAAGCGGGTTATGGCTACACCTTC; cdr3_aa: CASSVEAGYGYTF
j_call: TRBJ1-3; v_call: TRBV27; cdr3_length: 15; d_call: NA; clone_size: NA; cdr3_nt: TGTGCCAGCAGTCCCGGTAAGGACAACGGAAACACCATATATTTT; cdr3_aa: CASSPGKDNGNTIYF
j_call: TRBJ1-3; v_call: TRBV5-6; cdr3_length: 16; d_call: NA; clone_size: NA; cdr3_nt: TGTGCCAGCAGCTTGCATACAGGGTGCTCTGGAAACACCATATATTTT; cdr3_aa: CASSLHTGCSGNTIYF
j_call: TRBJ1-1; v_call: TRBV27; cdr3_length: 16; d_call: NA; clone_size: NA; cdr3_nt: TGTGCCAGCAGCCCCTATCGACAAACCGGGAACACTGAAGCTTTCTTT; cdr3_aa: CASSPYRQTGNTEAFF
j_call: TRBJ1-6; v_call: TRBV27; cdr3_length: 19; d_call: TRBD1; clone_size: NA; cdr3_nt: TGTGCCAGCAGTTTTCAAATTACAGGGGGCTATGTGGATAATTCACCCCTCCACTTT; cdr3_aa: CASSFQITGGYVDNSPLHF
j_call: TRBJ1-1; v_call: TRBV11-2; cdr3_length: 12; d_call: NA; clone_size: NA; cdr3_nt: TGTGCCAGCAGCTCTTGGGGGAGGGAAGCTTTCTTT; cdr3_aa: CASSSWGREAFF
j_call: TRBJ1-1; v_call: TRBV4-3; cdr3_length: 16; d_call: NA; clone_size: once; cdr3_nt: TGCGCCAGCAGCCAAGGAGTTTTTCAGGGTGACACTGAAGCTTTCTTT; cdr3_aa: CASSQGVFQGDTEAFF
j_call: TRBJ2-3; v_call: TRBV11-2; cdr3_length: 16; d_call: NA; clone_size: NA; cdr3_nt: TGTGCCAGCAGCTTAGGGGGCGCAAGCCGTGCAGATACGCAGTATTTT; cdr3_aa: CASSLGGASRADTQYF
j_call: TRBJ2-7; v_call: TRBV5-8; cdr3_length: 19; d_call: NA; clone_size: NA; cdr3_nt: TGTGCCAGCAGCCCGCGGGCAAAAGTAGGACGGGCAATATCCTACGAGCAGTACTTC; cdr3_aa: CASSPRAKVGRAISYEQYF
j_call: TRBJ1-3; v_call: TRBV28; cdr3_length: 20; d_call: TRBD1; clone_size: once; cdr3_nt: TGTGCCAGCACCGGCAAAAAGGGGGCGCCCCCTGGGACCTCTGGAAACACCATATATTTT; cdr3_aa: CASTGKKGAPPGTSGNTIYF
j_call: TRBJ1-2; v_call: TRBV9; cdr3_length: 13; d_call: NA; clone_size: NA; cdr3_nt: TGTGCCAGCAGCAGGGGCCAAAACTATGGCTACACCTTC; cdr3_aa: CASSRGQNYGYTF
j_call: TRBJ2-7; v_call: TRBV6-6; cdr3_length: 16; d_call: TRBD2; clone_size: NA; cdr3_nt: TGTGCCAGCAGTTACGCGAGCGGGGAAGAAAACTACGAGCAGTACTTC; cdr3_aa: CASSYASGEENYEQYF
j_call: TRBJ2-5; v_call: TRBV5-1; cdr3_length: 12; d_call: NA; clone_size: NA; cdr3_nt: TGCGCCAGCACGGGCGGGCAAGAGACCCAGTACTTC; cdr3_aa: CASTGGQETQYF
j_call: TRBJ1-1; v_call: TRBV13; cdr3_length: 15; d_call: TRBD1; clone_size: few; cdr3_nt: TGTGCCAGCAGCTCACCCGGACAGGGGAACACTGAAGCTTTCTTT; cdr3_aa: CASSSPGQGNTEAFF
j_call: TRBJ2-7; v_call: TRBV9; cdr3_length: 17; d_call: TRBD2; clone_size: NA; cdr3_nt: TGTGCCAGCAGCATAGGAGTTGGAGGCAGGGAGGGATACGAGCAGTACTTC; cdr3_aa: CASSIGVGGREGYEQYF
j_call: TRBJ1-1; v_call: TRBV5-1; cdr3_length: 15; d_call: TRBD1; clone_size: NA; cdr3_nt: TGCGCCAGCAGCTTGACGATATACAGGGGCACTGAAGCTTTCTTT; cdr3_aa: CASSLTIYRGTEAFF
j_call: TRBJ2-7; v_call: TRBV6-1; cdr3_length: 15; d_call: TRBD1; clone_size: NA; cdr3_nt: TGTGCCGGCAGCCCAGGACAGGACAGCTCCTACGAGCAGTACTTC; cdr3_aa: CAGSPGQDSSYEQYF